This TCR beta chain was recovered during a study of T cell responses to AZD1222 COVID-19 vaccine. Findings and limits, study-wide: White British ancestry dominated among donors, who included more females, and clonal diversity was possibly underestimated. Reportedly, nearly half of unique spike TCRs recognized epitopes outside B.1.351/B.1.1.7 mutations.

The CDR3 covers 15 residues. Between the trimmed V and J ends, which lost 5 bases and 5 bases, there was a span of 15 bases. Germline V gene data show CDR1 as SGHVS and CDR2 as FNYEAQ. A note on this clone: The target antigen is unknown.

Assay: immunoSEQ multiplex PCR; the TCRdb copy retains only in-frame clones and omits some. The sample consists of some 150,000 clones, more than 90% of them appearing once. This clonotype was obtained from an adult in good health. Sequencing was performed on peripheral blood, taken on day 0 of AZD1222 vaccination. The chain has TRBV7-6 and TRBJ2-2, with D unresolved. The CDR3 bases are TGTGCCAGCAGCCCTTCTAGAGTAGGGACCGGGGAGCTGTTTTTT. Protein: CASSPSRVGTGELFF.